This TCR beta chain was recorded in a study of tumor-infiltrating lymphocytes in oesophageal squamous cell carcinoma. TCRdb re-called the PCR reads with MiXCR, one entry per CDR3 protein. This sample has under 20,000 distinct CDR3 sequences, with 50% found just once. Germline V gives CDR1 MNHNS, CDR2 SASEGT. The CDR3 totals 13 residues. Trimming took 5 bases from V and 6 from J, leaving 10 bases between them. This sequence joins TRBV6-1 and TRBJ1-4; maybe TRBD1 (5 bases). Source material: esophageal tumor tissue. This receptor was taken from a male donor with esophageal squamous cell carcinoma. This CDR3 is CASSYTGDEKLFF. In nucleotides, the CDR3 is TGTGCCAGCAGTTATACGGGGGATGAAAAACTGTTTTTT.